The 26 T cell receptor beta chains presented below share a single source sample, sequenced in a study of T cell responses to AZD1222 COVID-19 vaccine. TCRdb's table, derived via immunoSEQ multiplex PCR, lists solely in-frame clones and lacks some. The profile covers roughly 100,000 clones, with roughly 86% appearing a single time and 3.3% taken by the ten largest. The sample here was peripheral blood, taken 28 days after the second dose of the MenACWY control vaccine. These TCRs come from an adult who received the MenACWY meningococcal vaccine as a control.

The chain combines TRBV3-1 (or the pseudogene TRBV3-2) with TRBJ2-2; D remains ambiguous. CDR3 length: 14 amino acids. CDR1 and CDR2 (germline): LGHDT, YNNKEL (reference sequence). V was trimmed by 4 bases and J by 3 bases, leaving 9 bases between them. CDR3 loop: CASSPAYYTGELFF. DNA of the CDR3: TGTGCCAGCAGCCCGGCCTACTACACCGGGGAGCTGTTTTTT.

The chain recombines TRBV7-2 with TRBJ2-3; D might be TRBD1 or TRBD2, each matching 6 bases. This CDR3 region has 14 residues. The V gene lost 9 bases and the J gene lost 1 base, with 14 bases spanning the gap. The germline V gene has CDR1 SGHTA and CDR2 FQGNSA. The CDR3 bases are TGTGCCAGTGGACTAAGGGGGGGCACAGATACGCAGTATTTT. Residues: CASGLRGGTDTQYF.

This clone was seen a single time. J is TRBJ1-2 and V is TRBV4-1, with 9 nucleotides matching TRBD1. The germline CDR1 and CDR2 sequences are MGHRA and YSYEKL. After removal of 2 bases from V and 4 bases from J, the junction contained 5 bases not matched to a gene. This CDR3 contains 15 residues. The CDR3 nucleotides read TGCGCCAGCAGCCAAAACCGGGACAGGGCCTATGGCTACACCTTC. It encodes CASSQNRDRAYGYTF.

The CDR3 nucleotides read TGTGCCAGCAGCCCCACCAGTAGGGGCGGCGAGCAGTACTTC. Protein: CASSPTSRGGEQYF. The gene calls are TRBV3-1 (or the pseudogene TRBV3-2) and TRBJ2-7, with D perhaps TRBD1 (5 bases). Germline CDR1 and CDR2: LGHDT and YNNKEL (reference sequence). The length of the CDR3 is 14 residues. The V end lost 4 bases, the J end lost 6 bases, and 16 bases lay between the germline ends.

There are a few counts of this clone. This sequence joins TRBV19 and TRBJ1-2; 10 bases align to TRBD1. The CDR3 has 16 amino acids. CDR1 is LNHDA and CDR2 is SQIVND in the germline V gene (reference sequence). The junction had 11 bases not matched to a gene; V was cut back by 3 bases and J by 7 bases. The CDR3 coding sequence is TGTGCCAGTAGTATTGGGGGGACAGGGGCGCGTGTTGGCTACACCTTC. It specifies CASSIGGTGARVGYTF.

This clone was recorded at least ten times. The rearrangement uses TRBV4-1 and TRBJ2-7, with 12 bases identical to TRBD1. The germline CDR1 and CDR2 sequences are MGHRA and YSYEKL. CDR3 length equals 16 residues. J lost 5 bases, V lost 0 bases, and 5 bases had no gene match. The CDR3 DNA reads as TGCGCCAGCAGCCAAGATTCCGGGACAGGGGGCCACGAGCAGTACTTC. This gives the protein CASSQDSGTGGHEQYF.

The chain recombines TRBV29-1 with TRBJ2-2; perhaps D is TRBD1 or TRBD2 (6 bases each). The CDR3 spans 13 residues. V lost 4 bases and J lost 4, with 10 bases in between. Germline CDR1 and CDR2: SQVTM and ANQGSEA. DNA for the CDR3: TGCAGCGTTGGGGGGGCGGCCACCGGGGAGCTGTTTTTT. Translation gives CSVGGAATGELFF.

V gene TRBV12-1 combines with J gene TRBJ1-5. TRBV12-1 is an annotated pseudogene. CDR3 length equals 16 residues. Here the CDR3 DNA reads TGTGCCAGCAGCCCGCGGTCGGTCCTCCCCTTGAGTCCCCAGCATTTT. Translation: CASSPRSVLPLSPQHF.

The chain links TRBV3-1 (or the pseudogene TRBV3-2) to TRBJ1-2; 8 bases line up with TRBD1. Germline CDR1 reads LGHDT; CDR2 reads YNNKEL (reference sequence). The V gene end was trimmed by 6 bases and the J gene end by 8 bases; junction bases not matched to a gene: 14. This CDR3 spans 15 amino acids. The CDR3 sequence is CASSPGTGRSFGYTF. The DNA of the CDR3 is TGTGCCAGCAGTCCCGGGACAGGAAGGAGCTTCGGCTACACCTTC.

CDR3: CASRDPNRLAGAYEQYF. Here the CDR3 DNA reads TGTGCCAGCAGAGACCCCAACCGACTAGCGGGGGCCTACGAGCAGTACTTC. The chain couples TRBV2 to TRBJ2-7, with 12 bases fitting TRBD2. In germline, CDR1 is SNHLY, CDR2 FYNNEI. The CDR3 covers 17 residues. V trimming: 6 bases; J trimming: 2 bases; junction bases outside the gene matches: 11.

This clone was detected once. The chain is built from TRBV7-2 and TRBJ2-7; 15 bases are a match to TRBD2. This CDR3 is 13 amino acids long. V lost 7 bases to trimming and J lost 10 bases; unmatched junction nucleotides: 5. Per the germline V gene, CDR1 is SGHTA and CDR2 is FQGNSA. The CDR3 nucleotides read TGTGCCAGCAACCCGGGACTAGCGGGGGGACAGTACTTC. Protein sequence: CASNPGLAGGQYF. The entire variable domain, with the rest obtained from reference TRBV7-2 and TRBJ2-7, is as follows: GAGVSQSPSNKVTEKGKDVELRCDPISGHTALYWYRQSLGQGLEFLIYFQGNSAPDKSGLPSDRFSAERTGGSVSTLTIQRTQQEDSAVYLCASNPGLAGGQYFGPGTRLTVT.

The chain recombines TRBV7-2 with TRBJ2-7; 13 nucleotides match TRBD2. J was trimmed by 3 bases and V by 5 bases; bases with no gene match: 4. The CDR3 spans 15 residues. Germline-derived CDR1 and CDR2 are SGHTA and FQGNSA. CDR3 sequence (DNA): TGTGCCAGCAGCCCTCGGACTAGCGGGGGCTACGAGCAGTACTTC. This encodes CASSPRTSGGYEQYF.

The sample holds one count of this clone. The chain has TRBV10-3 and TRBJ2-1, with a weak D call TRBD2 (5 bases). The CDR3 length is 14 residues. V shed 2 bases and J shed 4 bases, with 9 bases lying between them. The V gene's germline CDR1 is ENHRY and CDR2 SYGVKD. The CDR3 sequence is CAISEVTTYNEQFF. CDR3 sequence (DNA): TGTGCCATCAGTGAGGTGACTACTTACAATGAGCAGTTCTTC.

The J gene is TRBJ1-1, the V gene TRBV10-3; D ambiguous. The CDR3 runs 13 residues. Germline V gives CDR1 ENHRY, CDR2 SYGVKD. V was shortened by 6 bases and J by 0 bases, with 8 bases between the two germline ends. CDR3 nucleotide sequence: TGTGCCATCAGCCGGACGGTGAACACTGAAGCTTTCTTT. Amino acids: CAISRTVNTEAFF.

The V and J genes are TRBV19 and TRBJ1-1; D gene unclear. Trimming took off 7 bases at V and 3 bases at J, with 18 bases between the two ends. Germline V gene lookup returns CDR1 LNHDA and CDR2 SQIVND (reference sequence). The CDR3 sequence is 15 residues long. CDR3 sequence: CASTGMGTGYTEAFF. CDR3 sequence (DNA): TGTGCCAGTACGGGGATGGGAACGGGGTACACTGAAGCTTTCTTT. Combining the CDR3 with reference TRBV19 and TRBJ1-1 gives the whole variable domain DGGITQSPKYLFRKEGQNVTLSCEQNLNHDAMYWYRQDPGQGLRLIYYSQIVNDFQKGDIAEGYSVSREKKESFPLTVTSAQKNPTAFYLCASTGMGTGYTEAFFGQGTRLTVV.

This clone appeared once. CDR3 sequence reads: CASSLDGLNEQFF. Written as DNA, the CDR3 is TGTGCCAGCAGCTTAGACGGATTAAATGAGCAGTTCTTC. The chain links TRBV11-2 to TRBJ2-1; D call uncertain. This CDR3 region has 13 residues. The V end was cut by 0 bases, the J end by 7 bases, with 7 bases between. Germline V gives CDR1 SGHAT, CDR2 FQNNGV.

The gene calls are TRBV7-2 and TRBJ1-1, with D unclear. The V gene's germline CDR1 is SGHTA and CDR2 FQGNSA. This CDR3 has 16 residues. The V and J ends lost 1 base and 0 bases respectively, with 12 bases between them. The CDR3 DNA reads TGTGCCAGCAGCTTAGAAATAGGCCGATTGAACACTGAAGCTTTCTTT. Translation: CASSLEIGRLNTEAFF.

The chain links TRBV6-1 to TRBJ1-4, with 8 bases aligning to TRBD1. The CDR3 totals 15 residues. J lost 5 bases, V lost 3 bases, and 5 bases had no gene match. CDR1 is MNHNS and CDR2 is SASEGT in the germline V gene. This chain's CDR3 is CASSDPGQANEKLFF. Here the CDR3 DNA reads TGTGCCAGCAGTGATCCGGGACAGGCAAATGAAAAACTGTTTTTT.

The chain uses TRBV28 and TRBJ1-2; 7 nucleotides align to TRBD1. Germline trimming cut 2 bases from V and 4 bases from J; bases unmatched to any gene: 4. The CDR3 is 14 amino acids. Germline V gene lookup returns CDR1 MDHEN and CDR2 SYDVKM. In DNA, the CDR3 is TGTGCCAGCAGTTTAGAGGGGGCCGGCTATGGCTACACCTTC. Protein product: CASSLEGAGYGYTF.

The gene calls are TRBV28 and TRBJ1-2; 7 bases fit TRBD1. The V gene end was trimmed by 6 bases and the J gene end by 13 bases; junction bases not matched to a gene: 11. The CDR3 totals 12 residues. CDR1 is MDHEN and CDR2 is SYDVKM in the germline V gene. Here the CDR3 reads CASRGPGQVLTF. The CDR3 bases are TGTGCCAGCAGGGGCCCAGGACAGGTGCTCACCTTC.

This clone was recorded a few times. The chain is built from TRBV6-4 and TRBJ1-1, with 7 positions matching TRBD1. The CDR3 consists of 13 residues. CDR1 is MRHNA, CDR2 SNTAGT, per germline. The V segment lost 4 bases and the J segment 4 bases; nucleotides outside the gene matches: 3. CDR3 sequence: CASSATGFTEAFF. The CDR3 DNA is TGTGCCAGCAGTGCGACAGGGTTCACTGAAGCTTTCTTT.

The J gene is TRBJ1-5, the V gene TRBV12-3 or TRBV12-4, with D possibly TRBD1 on 6 matching bases. Trimming took off 4 bases at V and 6 bases at J, with 10 bases between the two ends. This CDR3 region has 13 residues. The DNA of the CDR3 is TGTGCCAGCAGTTCGGACAGCGGTCAGCCCCAGCATTTT. It specifies CASSSDSGQPQHF.

The CDR3 DNA follows: TGTGCCAGCACCGATTCCGGACAGGGTGGCAATCAGCCCCAGCATTTT. This encodes CASTDSGQGGNQPQHF. The V and J genes are TRBV28 and TRBJ1-5, with 8 bases fitting TRBD1. The CDR3 totals 16 residues. Germline trimming cut 7 bases from V and 2 bases from J; bases unmatched to any gene: 10. The germline CDR1 and CDR2 sequences are MDHEN and SYDVKM.

The rearrangement links TRBV6-2 or TRBV6-3 to TRBJ1-2; perhaps TRBD1 as D (5 bases). The germline gives CDR1 MNHEY, CDR2 SVGEGT. V was cut by 7 bases and J by 6 bases, with 18 bases left in between. The CDR3 length is 14 residues. CDR3 DNA: TGTGCCAGCACCCCCGGGGGGAGATGGCATGGCTACACCTTC. Protein: CASTPGGRWHGYTF.

This chain connects TRBV24-1 to TRBJ2-3; the D gene could be TRBD1 or TRBD2 (6 bases each). In germline, CDR1 is KGHDR, CDR2 SFDVKD. The CDR3 consists of 15 residues. Trimming took off 6 bases at V and 10 bases at J, with 22 bases between the two ends. The CDR3 coding sequence is TGTGCCACCAGTTCCGTGGGCAGGGGAGGAGTTGCGCAGTATTTT. It specifies CATSSVGRGGVAQYF.

The chain recombines TRBV5-1 with TRBJ2-7; D might be TRBD2 (6 bases). The CDR3 covers 16 residues. Germline V CDR1 and CDR2: SGHRS, YFSETQ. Trimming stripped 4 bases from V and 0 bases from J, with 17 bases between. The chain's CDR3 is CASSKGLLGPSYEQYF. In nucleotides, the CDR3 is TGCGCCAGCAGCAAGGGACTCCTAGGGCCCTCCTACGAGCAGTACTTC.